These 10 T cell receptor beta chains originate from one sample sequenced in a study of CD8+ T cells in alopecia areata. RNA extraction was followed by reverse transcription into cDNA, which acted as the sequencing template. The protocol was immunoSEQ multiplex PCR, while the TCRdb copy is restricted to in-frame clones and leaves out a portion. The data hold fewer than 200,000 clones, with roughly 70% observed a single time. The source material was CD8+ T cells sorted from blood, sampled at week 0. These receptors all come from a human donor with alopecia areata.

The chain couples TRBV9 to TRBJ2-1; 7 bases align to TRBD2. CDR1 is SGDLS, CDR2 YYNGEE, per germline. The CDR3 has 15 amino acids. J lost 2 bases, V lost 3 bases, and 5 bases had no gene match. CDR3 in amino acids: CASSGTGTTYNEQFF. The CDR3 DNA reads as TGTGCCAGCAGCGGAACCGGGACTACCTACAATGAGCAGTTCTTC.

The genes are TRBV7-8 and TRBJ2-1, with D possibly TRBD2 on 7 matching bases. In germline, CDR1 is SGHVS, CDR2 FQNEAQ. Trimming cost V 5 bases and J 8 bases, with 16 bases left between them. This CDR3 is 14 amino acids long. CDR3 residues: CASSQGGANHEQFF. In DNA, the CDR3 is TGTGCCAGCAGCCAAGGGGGGGCAAACCATGAGCAGTTCTTC.

The chain is built from TRBV25-1 and TRBJ2-5; 12 nucleotides agree with TRBD1. The J segment lost 2 bases and the V segment lost 6 bases, leaving 7 bases of the junction unmatched. CDR1 is MGHDK, CDR2 SYGVNS, per germline. The length of the CDR3 is 16 residues. The DNA for the CDR3 is TGTGCCAGCAGCGCCCGGGACAGGGGGCCTCAAGAGACCCAGTACTTC. This translates into CASSARDRGPQETQYF. Combining the CDR3 with reference TRBV25-1 and TRBJ2-5 gives the whole variable domain EADIYQTPRYLVIGTGKKITLECSQTMGHDKMYWYQQDPGMELHLIHYSYGVNSTEKGDLSSESTVSRIRTEHFPLTLESARPSHTSQYLCASSARDRGPQETQYFGPGTRLLVL.

This chain connects TRBV13 to TRBJ2-7; 7 nucleotides match TRBD1. The germline V gene has CDR1 PRHDT and CDR2 FYEKMQ (reference sequence). The CDR3 is made up of 13 amino acids. The V segment lost 5 bases and the J segment 2 bases; nucleotides outside the gene matches: 3. The CDR3, as DNA: TGTGCCAGCAGCGACCAGGGGGCCTACGAGCAGTACTTC. Translating it yields CASSDQGAYEQYF.

The V and J genes are TRBV9 and TRBJ1-1; tentative D call: TRBD1 (5 bases). The CDR3 sequence is 13 residues long. Trimming took off 4 bases at V and 1 base at J, with 8 bases between the two ends. In germline, CDR1 is SGDLS, CDR2 YYNGEE. Written as DNA, the CDR3 is TGTGCCAGCAGCCTCGGACAGAACACTGAAGCTTTCTTT. The encoded protein is CASSLGQNTEAFF.

The V call is TRBV27, the J call TRBJ2-5; the D gene is possibly TRBD1 (6 bases). The V end was cut by 4 bases, the J end by 4 bases, with 10 bases between. The CDR3 length is 13 residues. Germline V gives CDR1 MNHEY, CDR2 SMNVEV (reference sequence). CDR3 in amino acids: CASSSQGAETQYF. Here the CDR3 DNA reads TGTGCCAGCAGTTCACAGGGTGCAGAGACCCAGTACTTC.

V gene TRBV6-1 combines with J gene TRBJ2-5; the D gene could be TRBD1 or TRBD2 (6 bases each). The length of the CDR3 is 15 residues. V dropped 0 bases and J dropped 5 bases, with 13 bases sitting between them. Germline V gives CDR1 MNHNS, CDR2 SASEGT. This chain's CDR3 is CASSEARGASETQYF. The CDR3 coding sequence is TGTGCCAGCAGTGAAGCTAGGGGGGCGAGTGAGACCCAGTACTTC.

The chain joins TRBV29-1 to TRBJ2-1; no firm D call. The CDR3 length is 11 residues. Per germline, CDR1 SQVTM and CDR2 ANQGSEA. V lost 6 bases to trimming and J lost 6 bases, with 9 bases between them. CDR3 DNA sequence: TGCAGCGTACCATGGCGCAATGAGCAGTTCTTC. This gives the protein CSVPWRNEQFF.

The chain links TRBV5-6 to TRBJ2-7; 7 positions match TRBD1. Germline V gene sequence: CDR1 SGHDT, CDR2 YYEEEE. The ends lost 4 bases at V and 5 bases at J; junction bases unmatched: 6. This CDR3 is 13 amino acids long. The CDR3 bases are TGTGCCAGCAGCCCGGGGACAGTCCACGAGCAGTACTTC. As protein: CASSPGTVHEQYF.

The DNA of the CDR3 is TGTGCCAGCAGTTACTCTCGAAGTCAGCCCCAGCATTTT. Amino acids: CASSYSRSQPQHF. The chain links TRBV6-5 to TRBJ1-5; no clear D. Deletions cut 0 bases from V and 6 bases from J, with 6 bases between. Germline V CDR1 and CDR2: MNHEY, SVGAGI. The CDR3 consists of 13 residues.